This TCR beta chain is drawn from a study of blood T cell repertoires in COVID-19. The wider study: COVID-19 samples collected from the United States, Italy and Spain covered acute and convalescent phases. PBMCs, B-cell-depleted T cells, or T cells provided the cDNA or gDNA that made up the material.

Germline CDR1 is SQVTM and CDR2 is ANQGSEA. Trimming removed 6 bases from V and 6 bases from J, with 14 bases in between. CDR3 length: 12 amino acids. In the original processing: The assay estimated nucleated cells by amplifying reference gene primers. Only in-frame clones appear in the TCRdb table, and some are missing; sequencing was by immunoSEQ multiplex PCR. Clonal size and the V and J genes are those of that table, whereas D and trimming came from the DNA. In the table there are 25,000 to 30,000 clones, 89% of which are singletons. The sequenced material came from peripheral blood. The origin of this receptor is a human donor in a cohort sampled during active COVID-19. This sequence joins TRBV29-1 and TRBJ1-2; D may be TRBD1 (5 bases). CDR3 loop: CSVGGTTDGYTF. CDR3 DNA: TGCAGCGTGGGAGGGACGACGGATGGCTACACCTTC. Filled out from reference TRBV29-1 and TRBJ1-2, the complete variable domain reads SAVISQKPSRDICQRGTSLTIQCQVDSQVTMMFWYRQQPGQSLTLIATANQGSEATYESGFVIDKFPISRPNLTFSTLTVSNMSPEDSSIYLCSVGGTTDGYTFGSGTRLTVV.